The 12 T cell receptor beta chains reported below all come from one sample, sequenced in a study of cytomegalovirus exposure and HLA in healthy donors. Researchers ran the PCR with 60 Vbeta and 13 Jbeta primers. Measured with immunoSEQ multiplex PCR; TCRdb has only the in-frame clones, and not every one. The table has some 91,000 clones, around 77% seen once; the top ten hold around 3%. The sample consisted of PBMCs. The source is a man aged 40-49 years in good health and CMV-seronegative.

The chain employs TRBV10-3 and TRBJ1-5; 8 bases match TRBD1. Germline V gene lookup returns CDR1 ENHRY and CDR2 SYGVKD. The V and J ends lost 4 bases and 3 bases, in that order; junction bases with no gene match: 11. CDR3 length: 17 residues. Written as DNA, the CDR3 is TGTGCCATCAGTGCGCAACTTGACAGGGGAGTCAATCAGCCCCAGCATTTT. This codes for CAISAQLDRGVNQPQHF.

The chain has TRBV30 and TRBJ1-5, with D tentatively TRBD1 (6 bases). Germline-derived CDR1 and CDR2 are GTSNPN and SVGIG (reference sequence). Trimming left V 0 bases short and J 0 bases short, with 9 bases between. This CDR3 has 15 amino acids. CDR3 protein: CAWSVGQYSNQPQHF. The CDR3 region has the DNA TGTGCCTGGAGTGTAGGACAGTATAGCAATCAGCCCCAGCATTTT.

The chain combines TRBV11-2 with TRBJ2-2; tentative D call: TRBD1 (5 bases). Germline CDR1 is SGHAT and CDR2 is FQNNGV. V lost 5 bases to trimming and J lost 6 bases, with 13 bases between them. CDR3 length: 14 amino acids. The CDR3 bases are TGTGCCAGCAGCCCAGGATGGGGCGCCGGGGAGCTGTTTTTT. Its translation is CASSPGWGAGELFF.

Concerning this clone: At one boundary the junction diverges from the germline segment, which might be a read error. The chain links TRBV2 to TRBJ1-5; D unresolved. There are 12 residues in the CDR3. Per the germline V gene, CDR1 is SNHLY and CDR2 is FYNNEI. CDR3 nucleotide sequence: TGTGCCAGCAGTGAAGCGCGGGAGCGCCCAAATTTT. This gives the protein CASSEARERPNF.

The rearrangement joins TRBV19 to TRBJ2-4, with TRBD2 matching over 8 bases. This CDR3 has 16 amino acids. The junction had 8 bases not matched to a gene; V was cut back by 5 bases and J by 2 bases. CDR1 and CDR2 from the germline V gene are LNHDA and SQIVND (reference sequence). The CDR3 loop reads CASSPRGGDSKNIQYF. The CDR3 region has the DNA TGTGCCAGTAGTCCCCGGGGGGGCGACTCCAAAAACATTCAGTACTTC.

The chain uses TRBV18 and TRBJ1-1, with TRBD1 matching 7 bases. The CDR3 extends over 14 amino acids. Unmatched junction bases numbered 2, after V lost 3 bases and J lost 1 base. CDR1 KGHSH and CDR2 LQKENI come from the germline V gene. The CDR3 protein is CASSPQGENTEAFF. Written as DNA, the CDR3 is TGTGCCAGCTCACCTCAGGGGGAGAACACTGAAGCTTTCTTT.

This chain uses TRBV5-8 with TRBJ2-5; 8 nucleotides align to TRBD2. Trimming took 2 bases from V and 2 from J; bases not matched to a gene: 5. Looked up from germline, CDR1 is SGHTS and CDR2 is YDEGEE. The CDR3 has 15 amino acids. CDR3 DNA sequence: TGTGCCAGCAGCTTTCCGGGGGGGAGGCAAGAGACCCAGTACTTC. It is translated as CASSFPGGRQETQYF. Complete variable domain (other parts from reference TRBV5-8 and TRBJ2-5): EAGVTQSPTHLIKTRGQQATLRCSPISGHTSVYWYQQALGLGLQFLLWYDEGEERNRGNFPPRFSGRQFPNYSSELNVNALELEDSALYLCASSFPGGRQETQYFGPGTRLLVL.

CDR3 region: CASSQPLAGVADTQYF. CDR3 DNA sequence: TGTGCCAGCAGCCAACCCCTAGCGGGAGTTGCAGATACGCAGTATTTT. V usage is TRBV7-2 and J usage is TRBJ2-3, with 10 bases lining up with TRBD2. The CDR3 extends over 16 amino acids. Germline V CDR1 and CDR2: SGHTA, FQGNSA. J gave up 4 bases and V 5 bases, and 9 bases lay outside the gene matches.

The chain employs TRBV5-1 and TRBJ2-3; 8 bases agree with TRBD2. Germline V gene sequence: CDR1 SGHRS, CDR2 YFSETQ. The CDR3 is made up of 15 amino acids. V gave up 4 bases and J gave up 4 bases; unmatched junction bases: 8. In nucleotides, the CDR3 is TGCGCCAGCAGCAGAGCGGGAGAGGGCGCAGATACGCAGTATTTT. Amino acids: CASSRAGEGADTQYF.

This chain links TRBV10-3 with TRBJ1-2, with D possibly TRBD1 on 6 matching bases. The CDR3 consists of 12 residues. The germline V gene has CDR1 ENHRY and CDR2 SYGVKD. Trimming took 3 bases from V and 5 from J, leaving 7 bases between them. CDR3 in DNA: TGTGCCATCAGTGATGGACAGTATGGCTACACCTTC. Residues: CAISDGQYGYTF.

The rearrangement links TRBV30 to TRBJ1-4, with 7 bases lining up with TRBD1. Germline assignment: CDR1 GTSNPN and CDR2 SVGIG (reference sequence). V was pared by 5 bases and J by 7 bases, with 7 bases of the junction left unmatched. This CDR3 contains 13 residues. The DNA of the CDR3 is TGTGCCTGGGACCGGGACAGAGGTGAAAAACTGTTTTTT. Translating gives CAWDRDRGEKLFF.

About this clone: Relative to the germline gene, one junction end is altered; a read error may explain this. The chain carries TRBV5-1 and TRBJ2-7, with D possibly TRBD2 on 6 matching bases. The CDR3 spans 16 residues. Germline values: CDR1 SGHRS, CDR2 YFSETQ. CDR3: CASSLVPGLSSYEQCF. DNA of the CDR3: TGCGCCAGCAGCTTGGTCCCGGGACTGAGCTCCTACGAGCAGTGCTTC.